A single sample is the source of the 19 T cell receptor beta chains below, sequenced in a study of blood T cell repertoires in COVID-19. The repertoire was sequenced with immunoSEQ multiplex PCR; TCRdb's copy has only in-frame clones and lacks some. The sample records under 250,000 clones, around 81% being singletons. The specimen sequenced was peripheral blood. These receptors originate from a woman in her seventies with acute or convalescent COVID-19.

The chain carries TRBV7-2 and TRBJ1-5; weak D call: TRBD1 (6 bases). Germline V gene data show CDR1 as SGHTA and CDR2 as FQGNSA. Trimming took 5 bases from V and 7 from J, leaving 12 bases between them. CDR3 length: 13 amino acids. The CDR3 nucleotides are TGTGCCAGCAGCCAAGAGGGGGACCAGCCCCAGCATTTT. Translation: CASSQEGDQPQHF. The variable domain in full, completed from reference TRBV7-2 and TRBJ1-5, reads GAGVSQSPSNKVTEKGKDVELRCDPISGHTALYWYRQSLGQGLEFLIYFQGNSAPDKSGLPSDRFSAERTGGSVSTLTIQRTQQEDSAVYLCASSQEGDQPQHFGDGTRLSIL.

The V gene is TRBV30, the J gene TRBJ2-5; D may be TRBD1 (5 bases). The CDR3 consists of 15 residues. Trimming took 0 bases from V and 5 from J, leaving 16 bases between them. Germline V gives CDR1 GTSNPN, CDR2 SVGIG (reference sequence). The CDR3 spells CAWSVFLRQTETQYF. CDR3 in DNA: TGTGCCTGGAGTGTATTCCTGCGACAGACGGAGACCCAGTACTTC.

This CDR3 reads CASSLTENTEAFF. CDR3 in DNA: TGCGCCAGCAGCCTGACAGAGAACACTGAAGCTTTCTTT. The J gene is TRBJ1-1, the V gene TRBV5-1; TRBD1 might be the D (5 bases). Trimming stripped 4 bases from V and 1 base from J, with 8 bases between. Germline V CDR1 and CDR2: SGHRS, YFSETQ. This CDR3 comprises 13 residues. The full variable domain, completed using reference TRBV5-1 and TRBJ1-1, is KAGVTQTPRYLIKTRGQQVTLSCSPISGHRSVSWYQQTPGQGLQFLFEYFSETQRNKGNFPGRFSGRQFSNSRSEMNVSTLELGDSALYLCASSLTENTEAFFGQGTRLTVV.

The chain recombines TRBV19 with TRBJ2-2; no definite D call. The ends were cut back, 2 bases at V and 2 bases at J, with 6 bases in the middle. Germline V gene lookup returns CDR1 LNHDA and CDR2 SQIVND (reference sequence). The CDR3 is 14 amino acids. The CDR3 DNA is TGTGCCAGTAGTATACAGACAAACACCGGGGAGCTGTTTTTT. It translates to CASSIQTNTGELFF. The whole variable domain, filled in from reference TRBV19 and TRBJ2-2, reads DGGITQSPKYLFRKEGQNVTLSCEQNLNHDAMYWYRQDPGQGLRLIYYSQIVNDFQKGDIAEGYSVSREKKESFPLTVTSAQKNPTAFYLCASSIQTNTGELFFGEGSRLTVL.

The chain employs TRBV24-1 and TRBJ2-1; 8 bases match TRBD2. In germline, CDR1 is KGHDR, CDR2 SFDVKD. V dropped 3 bases and J dropped 0; count of bases not matched to a gene: 12. The length of the CDR3 is 19 residues. The CDR3 region is CATSDPPTGGRPSYNEQFF. The CDR3 coding sequence is TGTGCCACCAGTGATCCCCCGACTGGCGGGAGGCCCTCCTACAATGAGCAGTTCTTC.

This clone has a handful of counts. The rearrangement joins TRBV24-1 to TRBJ2-1, with 11 bases fitting TRBD2. This CDR3 has 15 amino acids. Germline V gives CDR1 KGHDR, CDR2 SFDVKD. V lost 4 bases and J lost 9; bases outside the gene matches: 7. The CDR3 here is CATSEGLAGGGEQFF. The CDR3, as DNA: TGTGCCACCAGTGAAGGGCTAGCGGGAGGTGGTGAGCAGTTCTTC.

The V gene is TRBV9, the J gene TRBJ2-1; TRBD2 might be the D (6 bases). Germline V CDR1 and CDR2: SGDLS, YYNGEE. Trimming took off 1 base at V and 7 bases at J, with 15 bases between the two ends. CDR3 size: 15 residues. CDR3 amino acids: CASSVRASVENEQFF. CDR3 nucleotides: TGTGCCAGCAGCGTAAGGGCTAGCGTAGAAAATGAGCAGTTCTTC.

The rearrangement joins TRBV10-2 to TRBJ2-6; no firm D call. With 0 bases removed from V and 4 bases from J, the gap between germline ends came to 7 bases. Germline assignment: CDR1 WSHSY and CDR2 SAAADI. The CDR3 consists of 15 residues. The CDR3 here is CASSESWAGANVLTF. CDR3 DNA: TGCGCCAGCAGTGAGTCTTGGGCCGGGGCCAACGTCCTGACTTTC.

This chain uses TRBV28 with TRBJ2-1, with 7 bases identical to TRBD1. V was pared by 6 bases and J by 5 bases, with 13 bases of the junction left unmatched. CDR1 and CDR2 (germline): MDHEN, SYDVKM. The CDR3 spans 16 residues. CDR3: CASSPAPGQNHNEQFF. The CDR3 DNA reads as TGTGCCAGCAGCCCCGCCCCGGGACAGAACCACAATGAGCAGTTCTTC. The variable domain in full, with the rest retrieved from reference TRBV28 and TRBJ2-1, is DVKVTQSSRYLVKRTGEKVFLECVQDMDHENMFWYRQDPGLGLRLIYFSYDVKMKEKGDIPEGYSVSREKKERFSLILESASTNQTSMYLCASSPAPGQNHNEQFFGPGTRLTVL.

The genes are TRBV2 and TRBJ1-2; 8 bases agree with TRBD1. Germline lookup yields CDR1 SNHLY and CDR2 FYNNEI. Unmatched junction bases numbered 12, after V lost 5 bases and J lost 7 bases. CDR3 length: 15 residues. CDR3 residues: CASSPGGTGLRGYTF. Written as DNA, the CDR3 is TGTGCCAGCAGTCCAGGGGGGACAGGCCTGCGTGGCTACACCTTC.

This clone was counted once. The chain employs TRBV7-8 and TRBJ1-5, with TRBD1 matching 11 bases. The V gene end was trimmed by 1 base and the J gene end by 9 bases; junction bases not matched to a gene: 2. The CDR3 extends over 14 amino acids. Germline CDR1 and CDR2: SGHVS and FQNEAQ. CDR3: CASSLGDRGGPQHF. The CDR3 bases are TGTGCCAGCAGCTTAGGGGACAGGGGGGGGCCCCAGCATTTT.

The chain combines TRBV5-5 with TRBJ2-4; TRBD1 is a possible D gene (6 bases). The V end lost 0 bases, the J end lost 6 bases, and 13 bases lay between the germline ends. This CDR3 region has 15 residues. Germline V gene sequence: CDR1 SGHKS, CDR2 YYEKEE (reference sequence). The CDR3 region is CASSLVPGASNIQYF. DNA for the CDR3: TGTGCCAGCAGCTTGGTGCCAGGGGCTTCAAACATTCAGTACTTC.

This sequence joins TRBV9 and TRBJ2-7; 11 nucleotides agree with TRBD1. V shed 0 bases, J shed 6 bases, and the junction held 2 bases outside the gene matches. From germline, CDR1 is SGDLS and CDR2 YYNGEE. There are 14 residues in the CDR3. CDR3 residues: CASSVGTGGPEQYF. DNA for the CDR3: TGTGCCAGCAGCGTAGGGACAGGGGGCCCCGAGCAGTACTTC.

V gene TRBV12-3 or TRBV12-4 combines with J gene TRBJ2-5; D might be TRBD2 (5 bases). Trimming removed 3 bases from V and 5 bases from J, with 10 bases in between. This CDR3 contains 13 residues. The CDR3 coding sequence is TGTGCCAGCAGTTTTTCCGAGGGTGAGACCCAGTACTTC. Its translation: CASSFSEGETQYF.

The CDR3 region has the DNA TGTGCCAGCAGTTTATCTGGCACGTCGGTGCGGCTAGCGGATACGCAGTATTTT. Protein product: CASSLSGTSVRLADTQYF. The chain couples TRBV28 to TRBJ2-3; the D gene is possibly TRBD2 (6 bases). This CDR3 region has 18 residues. V lost 1 base to trimming and J lost 6 bases, with 23 bases between them. Germline V CDR1 and CDR2: MDHEN, SYDVKM.

The chain couples TRBV6-1 to TRBJ1-1, with D unresolved. V lost 3 bases and J 1 base, leaving 6 bases between the germline ends. CDR3 length equals 13 residues. Germline V gives CDR1 MNHNS, CDR2 SASEGT. The CDR3 nucleotides are TGTGCCAGCAGTGACAGCGAGAACACTGAAGCTTTCTTT. Protein: CASSDSENTEAFF.

V is TRBV5-1 and J is TRBJ2-3, with D perhaps matching TRBD1 (6 bases). CDR1 and CDR2 from the germline V gene are SGHRS and YFSETQ. The CDR3 consists of 12 residues. The ends were cut back, 4 bases at V and 4 bases at J, with 7 bases in the middle. The CDR3 loop is CASSPGADTQYF. CDR3 coding DNA: TGCGCCAGCAGCCCAGGGGCAGATACGCAGTATTTT.

The chain uses TRBV30 and TRBJ2-3; D gene ambiguous. The CDR3 loop spans 13 amino acids. Germline CDR1 GTSNPN, CDR2 SVGIG (reference sequence). Deletions cut 2 bases from V and 2 bases from J, with 8 bases between. This chain's CDR3 is CAWSTGNTDTQYF. DNA for the CDR3: TGTGCCTGGAGTACGGGTAACACAGATACGCAGTATTTT.

The chain employs TRBV29-1 and TRBJ2-3; 7 bases are shared with TRBD2. Losses at the gene ends were 6 bases for V and 3 bases for J; bases not matched to a gene: 12. The CDR3 runs to 15 residues. Germline CDR1 and CDR2: SQVTM and ANQGSEA. CDR3 in DNA: TGCAGCGTCGCTGGACTAGGGTGGGGAACAGATACGCAGTATTTT. Its protein product is CSVAGLGWGTDTQYF.